This TCR beta chain was captured in a study of cytomegalovirus exposure and HLA in healthy donors. Study-wide findings and caveats: An ancestry cluster, one associated with Asian ancestry, reportedly showed fewer N-insertions than the 666-donor mean in a later analysis.

PCR primers comprised 60 Vbeta and 13 Jbeta primers. Measured with immunoSEQ multiplex PCR; TCRdb has only the in-frame clones, and not every one. The sample contains fewer than 100,000 clones, approximately 80% of which appear only once. CDR1 and CDR2 (germline): SGDLS, YYNGEE. The V segment lost 4 bases and the J segment 4 bases; nucleotides outside the gene matches: 7. There are 14 residues in the CDR3. With respect to this clone: Its antigen is currently unknown.

This sequence joins TRBV9 and TRBJ2-7; 8 bases agree with TRBD1. The sequence came from a man aged 60-69 years in good health and CMV-seropositive. Sample: PBMCs. As DNA, the CDR3 is TGTGCCAGCAGCACGGCAGGGGGCGGGTACGAGCAGTACTTC. This sequence encodes CASSTAGGGYEQYF.